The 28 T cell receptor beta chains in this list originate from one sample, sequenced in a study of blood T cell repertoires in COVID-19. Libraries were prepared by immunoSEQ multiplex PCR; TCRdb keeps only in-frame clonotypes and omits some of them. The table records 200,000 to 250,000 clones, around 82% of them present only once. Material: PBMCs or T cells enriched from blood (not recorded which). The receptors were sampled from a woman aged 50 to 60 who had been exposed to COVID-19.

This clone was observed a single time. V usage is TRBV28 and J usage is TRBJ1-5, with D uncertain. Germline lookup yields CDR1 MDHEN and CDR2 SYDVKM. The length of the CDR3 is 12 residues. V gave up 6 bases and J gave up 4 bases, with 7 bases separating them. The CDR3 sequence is CASRPLNQPQHF. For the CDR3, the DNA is TGTGCCAGCAGACCACTTAATCAGCCCCAGCATTTT.

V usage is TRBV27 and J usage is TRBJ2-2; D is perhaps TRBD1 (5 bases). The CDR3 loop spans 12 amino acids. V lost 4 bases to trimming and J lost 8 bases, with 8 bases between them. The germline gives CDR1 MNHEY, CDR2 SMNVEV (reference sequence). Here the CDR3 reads CASSYPGGELFF. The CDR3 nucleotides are TGTGCCAGCAGTTATCCAGGGGGGGAGCTGTTTTTT.

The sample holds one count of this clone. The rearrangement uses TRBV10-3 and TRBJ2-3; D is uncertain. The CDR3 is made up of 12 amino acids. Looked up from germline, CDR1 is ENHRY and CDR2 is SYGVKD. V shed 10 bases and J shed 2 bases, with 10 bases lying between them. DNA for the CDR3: TGTGCCACCGCGGAGCCCACAGATACGCAGTATTTT. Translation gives CATAEPTDTQYF.

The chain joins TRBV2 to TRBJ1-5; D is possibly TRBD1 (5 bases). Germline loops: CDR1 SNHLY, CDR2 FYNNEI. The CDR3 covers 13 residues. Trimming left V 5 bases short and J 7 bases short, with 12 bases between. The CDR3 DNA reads TGTGCCAGCAGTCGAACCCGGGGGCAGCCCCAGCATTTT. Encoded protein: CASSRTRGQPQHF.

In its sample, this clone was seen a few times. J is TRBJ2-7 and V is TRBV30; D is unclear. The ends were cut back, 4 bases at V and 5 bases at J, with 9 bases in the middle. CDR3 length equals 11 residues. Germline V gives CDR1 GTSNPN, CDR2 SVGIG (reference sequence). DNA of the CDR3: TGTGCCTGGATTGCGGTTAACGAGCAGTACTTC. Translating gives CAWIAVNEQYF.

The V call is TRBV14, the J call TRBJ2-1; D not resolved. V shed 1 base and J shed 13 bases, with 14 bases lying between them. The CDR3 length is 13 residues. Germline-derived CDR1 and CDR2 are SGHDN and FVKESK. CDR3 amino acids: CASSQASRSPQFF. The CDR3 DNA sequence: TGTGCCAGCAGCCAAGCGAGTCGGAGTCCTCAGTTCTTC.

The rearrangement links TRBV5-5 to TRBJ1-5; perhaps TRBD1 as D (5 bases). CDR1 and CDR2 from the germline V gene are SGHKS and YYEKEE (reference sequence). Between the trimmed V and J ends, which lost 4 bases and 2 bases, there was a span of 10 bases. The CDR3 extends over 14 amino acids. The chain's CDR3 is CASSSQTGNQPQHF. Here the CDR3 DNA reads TGTGCCAGCAGCAGCCAGACAGGCAATCAGCCCCAGCATTTT.

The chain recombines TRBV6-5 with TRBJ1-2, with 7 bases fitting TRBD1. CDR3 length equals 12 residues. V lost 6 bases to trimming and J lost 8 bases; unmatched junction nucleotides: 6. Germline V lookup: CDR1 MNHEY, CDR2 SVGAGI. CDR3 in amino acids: CASRSTGRGYTF. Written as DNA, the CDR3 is TGTGCCAGCAGATCGACAGGGAGGGGCTACACCTTC.

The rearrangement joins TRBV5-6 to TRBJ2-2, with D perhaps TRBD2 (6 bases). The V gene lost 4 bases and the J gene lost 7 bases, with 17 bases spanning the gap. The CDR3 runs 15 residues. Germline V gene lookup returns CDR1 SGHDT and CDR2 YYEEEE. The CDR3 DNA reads TGTGCCAGCAGCCATGTCGGGGGAACGGGCGGGGAGCTGTTTTTT. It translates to CASSHVGGTGGELFF.

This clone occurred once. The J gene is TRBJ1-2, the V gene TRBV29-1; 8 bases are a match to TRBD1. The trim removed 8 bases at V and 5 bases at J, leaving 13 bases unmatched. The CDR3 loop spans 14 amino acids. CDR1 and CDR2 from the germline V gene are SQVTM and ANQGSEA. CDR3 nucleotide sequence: TGCAGCACCCGACAGGGGTTCGCAAATTATGGCTACACCTTC. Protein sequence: CSTRQGFANYGYTF.

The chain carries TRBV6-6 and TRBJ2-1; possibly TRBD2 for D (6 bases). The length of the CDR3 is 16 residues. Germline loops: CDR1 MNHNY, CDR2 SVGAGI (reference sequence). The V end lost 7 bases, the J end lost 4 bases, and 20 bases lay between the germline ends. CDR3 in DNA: TGTGCCAGCACCCAAACGAGTGCGGGGAATTACAATGAGCAGTTCTTC. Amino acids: CASTQTSAGNYNEQFF.

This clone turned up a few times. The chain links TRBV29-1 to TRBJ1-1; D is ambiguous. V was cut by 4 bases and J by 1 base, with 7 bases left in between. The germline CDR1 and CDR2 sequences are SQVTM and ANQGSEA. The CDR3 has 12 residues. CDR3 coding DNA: TGCAGCGTTGTGGGCAAGAACACTGAAGCTTTCTTT. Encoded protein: CSVVGKNTEAFF.

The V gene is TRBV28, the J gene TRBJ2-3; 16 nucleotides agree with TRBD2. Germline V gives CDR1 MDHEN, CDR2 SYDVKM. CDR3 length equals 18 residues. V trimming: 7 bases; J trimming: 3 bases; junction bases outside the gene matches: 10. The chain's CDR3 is CASKTAGTSGGDTDTQYF. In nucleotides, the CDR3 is TGTGCCAGCAAGACTGCCGGGACTAGCGGGGGGGATACAGATACGCAGTATTTT.

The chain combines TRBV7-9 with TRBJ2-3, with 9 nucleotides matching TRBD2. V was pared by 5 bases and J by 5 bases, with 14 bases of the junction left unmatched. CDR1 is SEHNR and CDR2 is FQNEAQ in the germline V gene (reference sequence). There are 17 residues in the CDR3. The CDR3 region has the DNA TGTGCCAGCAGCGGACTAGCGTCGGTGGTTTTCGGAGATACGCAGTATTTT. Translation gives CASSGLASVVFGDTQYF.

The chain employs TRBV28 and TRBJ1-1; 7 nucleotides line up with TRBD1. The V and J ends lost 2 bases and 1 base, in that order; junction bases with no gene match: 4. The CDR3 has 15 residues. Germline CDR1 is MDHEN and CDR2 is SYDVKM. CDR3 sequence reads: CASSLEGAPNTEAFF. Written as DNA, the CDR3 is TGTGCCAGCAGTTTAGAGGGGGCGCCGAACACTGAAGCTTTCTTT. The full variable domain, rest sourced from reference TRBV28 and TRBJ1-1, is DVKVTQSSRYLVKRTGEKVFLECVQDMDHENMFWYRQDPGLGLRLIYFSYDVKMKEKGDIPEGYSVSREKKERFSLILESASTNQTSMYLCASSLEGAPNTEAFFGQGTRLTVV.

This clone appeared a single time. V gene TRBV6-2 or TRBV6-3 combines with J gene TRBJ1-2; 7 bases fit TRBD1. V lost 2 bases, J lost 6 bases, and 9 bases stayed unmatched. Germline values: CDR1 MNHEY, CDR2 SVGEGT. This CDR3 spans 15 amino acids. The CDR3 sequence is CASSYGQGVTNGYTF. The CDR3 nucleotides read TGTGCCAGCAGTTACGGCCAGGGGGTAACGAATGGCTACACCTTC.

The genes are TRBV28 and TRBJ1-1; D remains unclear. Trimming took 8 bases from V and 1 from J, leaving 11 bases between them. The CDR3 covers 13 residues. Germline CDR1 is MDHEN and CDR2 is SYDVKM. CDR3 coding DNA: TGTGCCAGCGGGAGGCTAAGGAACACTGAAGCTTTCTTT. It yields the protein CASGRLRNTEAFF.

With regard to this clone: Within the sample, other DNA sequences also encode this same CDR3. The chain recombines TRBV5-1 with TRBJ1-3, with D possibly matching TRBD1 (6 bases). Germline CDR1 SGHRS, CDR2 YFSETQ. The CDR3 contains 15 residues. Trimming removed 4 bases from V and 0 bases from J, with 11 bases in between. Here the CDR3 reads CASSLGTPSGNTIYF. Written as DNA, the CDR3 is TGCGCCAGCAGCCTAGGGACACCCTCTGGAAACACCATATATTTT.

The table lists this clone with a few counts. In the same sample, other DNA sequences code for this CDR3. The CDR3 sequence is CASSQDRGRGYTF. CDR3 in DNA: TGTGCCAGCAGCCAGGACAGGGGAAGGGGCTACACCTTC. The chain links TRBV27 to TRBJ1-2; 9 bases are a match to TRBD1. CDR3 size: 13 residues. Germline V gives CDR1 MNHEY, CDR2 SMNVEV (reference sequence). J was trimmed by 8 bases and V by 6 bases; bases with no gene match: 7.

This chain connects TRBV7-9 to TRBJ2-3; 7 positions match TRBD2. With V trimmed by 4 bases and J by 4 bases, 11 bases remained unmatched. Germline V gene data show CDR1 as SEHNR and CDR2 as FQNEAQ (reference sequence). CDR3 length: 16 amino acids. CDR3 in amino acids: CASSSDSGYSPDTQYF. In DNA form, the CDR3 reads TGTGCCAGCAGCTCTGATAGCGGGTACAGCCCAGATACGCAGTATTTT.

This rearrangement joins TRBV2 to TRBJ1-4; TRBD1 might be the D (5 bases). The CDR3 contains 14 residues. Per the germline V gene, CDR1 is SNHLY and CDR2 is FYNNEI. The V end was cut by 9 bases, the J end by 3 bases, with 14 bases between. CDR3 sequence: CASQQGASNEKLFF. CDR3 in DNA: TGTGCCAGTCAGCAGGGCGCCTCTAATGAAAAACTGTTTTTT.

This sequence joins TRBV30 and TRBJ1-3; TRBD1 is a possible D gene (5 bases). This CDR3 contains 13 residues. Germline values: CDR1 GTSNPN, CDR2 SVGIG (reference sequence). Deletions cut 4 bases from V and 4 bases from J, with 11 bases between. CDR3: CAWKGPGGNTIYF. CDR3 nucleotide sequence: TGTGCCTGGAAGGGGCCTGGGGGAAACACCATATATTTT.

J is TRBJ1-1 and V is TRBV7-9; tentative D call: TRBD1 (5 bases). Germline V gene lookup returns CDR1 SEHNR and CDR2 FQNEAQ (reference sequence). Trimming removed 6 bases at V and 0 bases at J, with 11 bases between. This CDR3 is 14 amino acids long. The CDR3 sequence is CASSPRQLNTEAFF. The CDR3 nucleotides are TGTGCCAGCAGTCCACGACAGCTGAACACTGAAGCTTTCTTT.

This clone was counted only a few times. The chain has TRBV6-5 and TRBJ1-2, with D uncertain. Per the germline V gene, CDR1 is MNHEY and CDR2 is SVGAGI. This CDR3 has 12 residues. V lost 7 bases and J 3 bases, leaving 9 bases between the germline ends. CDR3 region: CASKEADYGYTF. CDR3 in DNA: TGTGCCAGCAAAGAGGCGGACTATGGCTACACCTTC.

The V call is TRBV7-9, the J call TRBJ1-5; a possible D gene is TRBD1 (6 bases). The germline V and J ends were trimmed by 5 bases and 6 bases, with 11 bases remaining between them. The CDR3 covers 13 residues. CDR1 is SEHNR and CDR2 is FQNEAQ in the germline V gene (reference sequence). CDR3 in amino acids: CASSLTGLQPQHF. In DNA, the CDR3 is TGTGCCAGCAGCCTTACAGGGCTTCAGCCCCAGCATTTT.

DNA of the CDR3: TGCAGCGGAGGAGAGATTAACTATGGCTACACCTTC. Its translation: CSGGEINYGYTF. V and J are TRBV29-1 and TRBJ1-2; D is uncertain. V was shortened by 7 bases and J by 1 base, with 10 bases between the two germline ends. CDR3 size: 12 residues. CDR1 and CDR2 (germline): SQVTM, ANQGSEA.

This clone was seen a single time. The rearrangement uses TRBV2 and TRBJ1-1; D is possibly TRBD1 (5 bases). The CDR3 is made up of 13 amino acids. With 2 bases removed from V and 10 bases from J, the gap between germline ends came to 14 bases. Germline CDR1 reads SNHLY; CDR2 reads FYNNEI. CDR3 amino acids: CASSETVTGRAFF. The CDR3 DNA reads TGTGCCAGCAGTGAAACCGTAACAGGAAGAGCTTTCTTT. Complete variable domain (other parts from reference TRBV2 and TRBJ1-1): EPEVTQTPSHQVTQMGQEVILRCVPISNHLYFYWYRQILGQKVEFLVSFYNNEISEKSEIFDDQFSVERPDGSNFTLKIRSTKLEDSAMYFCASSETVTGRAFFGQGTRLTVV.

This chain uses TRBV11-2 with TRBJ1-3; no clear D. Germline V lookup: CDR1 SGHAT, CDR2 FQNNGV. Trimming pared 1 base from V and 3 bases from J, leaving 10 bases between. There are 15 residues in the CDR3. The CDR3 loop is CASSLGTVGGNTIYF. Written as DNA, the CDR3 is TGTGCCAGCAGCTTAGGAACAGTTGGTGGAAACACCATATATTTT.